The 28 T cell receptor beta chains below come from one sample, sequenced in a study of blood T cell repertoires in COVID-19. TCRdb keeps only in-frame clones here, not all; method: immunoSEQ multiplex PCR. The profile shows some 52,000 clones, 85% to 90% of them singletons. Specimen: peripheral blood. These receptors were collected from a human donor in a cohort sampled during active COVID-19.

The chain links TRBV24-1 to TRBJ2-1; 10 positions match TRBD1. V trimming: 4 bases; J trimming: 2 bases; junction bases outside the gene matches: 7. Germline assignment: CDR1 KGHDR and CDR2 SFDVKD. The CDR3 has 17 amino acids. The CDR3 DNA reads TGTGCCACCAGTGACTCTCCGGGACAGGGGACCTACAATGAGCAGTTCTTC. Translating it yields CATSDSPGQGTYNEQFF.

The V and J genes are TRBV3-1 (or the pseudogene TRBV3-2) and TRBJ2-1, with 10 nucleotides matching TRBD2. CDR3 length: 13 residues. J lost 12 bases, V lost 0 bases, and 2 bases had no gene match. Germline values: CDR1 LGHDT, CDR2 YNNKEL (reference sequence). In DNA form, the CDR3 reads TGTGCCAGCAGCCAAGAGTCTAGCGGGAGGCAGTTCTTC. Translating it yields CASSQESSGRQFF.

This chain connects TRBV12-5 to TRBJ2-5; no clear D. Germline CDR1 LGHNT, CDR2 FRNRAP. V lost 11 bases, J lost 5 bases, and 9 bases lay in between. CDR3 length equals 10 residues. CDR3 loop: CASSGETQYF. CDR3 sequence (DNA): TGTGCTTCCTCCGGGGAGACCCAGTACTTC.

The chain has TRBV3-1 (or the pseudogene TRBV3-2) and TRBJ2-7; weak D call: TRBD1 (6 bases). This CDR3 contains 15 residues. V was pared by 4 bases and J by 1 base, with 14 bases between. CDR1 is LGHDT and CDR2 is YNNKEL in the germline V gene (reference sequence). The CDR3 DNA follows: TGTGCCAGCAGCCCCCACGGGACAATTTCCTACGAGCAGTACTTC. As protein: CASSPHGTISYEQYF.

The genes are TRBV6-2 or TRBV6-3 and TRBJ2-7; D may be TRBD1 (5 bases). V lost 4 bases and J 3 bases, leaving 7 bases between the germline ends. This CDR3 contains 12 residues. CDR1 MNHEY and CDR2 SVGEGT come from the germline V gene. The CDR3 coding sequence is TGTGCCAGCAGTTCTGACAGCTACGAGCAGTACTTC. The encoded protein is CASSSDSYEQYF.

The chain carries TRBV10-3 and TRBJ1-1, with D possibly being TRBD1 (6 bases). V was cut by 9 bases and J by 4 bases, with 21 bases left in between. CDR3 length equals 15 residues. Germline V gene sequence: CDR1 ENHRY, CDR2 SYGVKD. CDR3 DNA sequence: TGTGCCATATACCTACAGGGTTGGGTGGGCACTGAAGCTTTCTTT. Residues: CAIYLQGWVGTEAFF.

This chain links TRBV28 with TRBJ2-3; 10 positions match TRBD2. The CDR3 contains 19 residues. The junction had 18 bases not matched to a gene; V was cut back by 6 bases and J by 3 bases. CDR1 MDHEN and CDR2 SYDVKM come from the germline V gene. CDR3 bases: TGTGCCAGCAGATACCGACCCGGAGCGGGAGGGCCGAGAACAGATACGCAGTATTTT. Protein: CASRYRPGAGGPRTDTQYF.

The CDR3 spells CASSPPPRGFNEKLFF. The CDR3 bases are TGTGCCAGCAGCCCACCGCCGCGGGGCTTTAATGAAAAACTGTTTTTT. The chain is built from TRBV7-2 and TRBJ1-4; D might be TRBD1 (5 bases). CDR3 length: 16 residues. Trimming pared 5 bases from V and 4 bases from J, leaving 17 bases between. Germline assignment: CDR1 SGHTA and CDR2 FQGNSA.

This clone was counted a few times. The V call is TRBV3-1 (or the pseudogene TRBV3-2), the J call TRBJ2-7, with TRBD1 as a possible D gene (6 bases). V lost 6 bases and J 2 bases, leaving 11 bases between the germline ends. The CDR3 is 13 amino acids. Germline-derived CDR1 and CDR2 are LGHDT and YNNKEL (reference sequence). CDR3 sequence: CASRQGLTYEQYF. The CDR3 DNA sequence: TGTGCCAGCAGACAGGGTCTGACCTACGAGCAGTACTTC.

The chain carries TRBV19 and TRBJ2-2, with a possible D match to TRBD1 (6 bases). Germline CDR1 and CDR2: LNHDA and SQIVND (reference sequence). The CDR3 loop spans 15 amino acids. V was pared by 5 bases and J by 5 bases, with 15 bases between. The CDR3 coding sequence is TGTGCCAGTAGTGGGCCCTCCAGGGGTACCGGGGAGCTGTTTTTT. Translating gives CASSGPSRGTGELFF.

This chain joins TRBV18 and TRBJ1-1; D is possibly TRBD1 (5 bases). The CDR3 consists of 14 residues. Germline V gene lookup returns CDR1 KGHSH and CDR2 LQKENI. V was clipped by 3 bases and J by 0 bases, with 8 bases between them. CDR3 residues: CASSPGGMNTEAFF. The CDR3 DNA sequence: TGTGCCAGCTCACCGGGGGGGATGAACACTGAAGCTTTCTTT.

This clone turned up a few times. The rearrangement links TRBV4-1 to TRBJ1-5; TRBD1 matches 8 bases. CDR3 length equals 16 residues. V shed 0 bases, J shed 0 bases, and the junction held 1 base outside the gene matches. Germline CDR1 MGHRA, CDR2 YSYEKL. The CDR3 region has the DNA TGCGCCAGCAGCCAAGAACAGGGGGATAGCAATCAGCCCCAGCATTTT. Its protein is CASSQEQGDSNQPQHF.

The chain joins TRBV10-3 to TRBJ2-3; weak D call: TRBD2 (6 bases). The CDR3 consists of 15 residues. Germline V gene data show CDR1 as ENHRY and CDR2 as SYGVKD. Trimming took off 6 bases at V and 5 bases at J, with 18 bases between the two ends. The CDR3: CAISPLGGTGDTQYF. In nucleotides, the CDR3 is TGTGCCATCAGCCCTTTAGGCGGGACGGGAGATACGCAGTATTTT.

This rearrangement joins TRBV30 to TRBJ1-1; 8 bases line up with TRBD1. This CDR3 has 13 amino acids. Trimming removed 3 bases from V and 1 base from J; junction bases left unmatched: 1. The germline V gene encodes CDR1 GTSNPN and CDR2 SVGIG (reference sequence). CDR3 amino acids: CAWRTGANTEAFF. The CDR3 DNA follows: TGTGCCTGGAGGACAGGGGCGAACACTGAAGCTTTCTTT.

The chain is built from TRBV2 and TRBJ1-3, with D unresolved. Trimming stripped 4 bases from V and 0 bases from J, with 10 bases between. The CDR3 totals 15 residues. Germline CDR1 reads SNHLY; CDR2 reads FYNNEI. CDR3 sequence: CASSVVGFSGNTIYF. CDR3 DNA sequence: TGTGCCAGCAGTGTGGTCGGTTTCTCTGGAAACACCATATATTTT.

V usage is TRBV19 and J usage is TRBJ1-1; D gene unclear. V lost 6 bases and J lost 3, with 11 bases in between. Looked up from germline, CDR1 is LNHDA and CDR2 is SQIVND (reference sequence). This CDR3 has 13 residues. CDR3 loop: CASRSTGDTEAFF. The CDR3, as DNA: TGTGCCAGTAGATCGACCGGGGACACTGAAGCTTTCTTT. The full variable domain, completed using reference TRBV19 and TRBJ1-1, is DGGITQSPKYLFRKEGQNVTLSCEQNLNHDAMYWYRQDPGQGLRLIYYSQIVNDFQKGDIAEGYSVSREKKESFPLTVTSAQKNPTAFYLCASRSTGDTEAFFGQGTRLTVV.

The J gene is TRBJ2-7, the V gene TRBV2, with 14 bases matching TRBD2. Looked up from germline, CDR1 is SNHLY and CDR2 is FYNNEI. V dropped 5 bases and J dropped 4; count of bases not matched to a gene: 4. The CDR3 spans 15 residues. CDR3 amino acids: CASSPRLAGGYEQYF. The DNA for the CDR3 is TGTGCCAGCAGTCCTCGACTAGCGGGGGGGTACGAGCAGTACTTC.

V and J are TRBV9 and TRBJ1-2; 10 nucleotides line up with TRBD1. The CDR3 runs 14 residues. Germline V gene data show CDR1 as SGDLS and CDR2 as YYNGEE. The trim removed 3 bases at V and 4 bases at J, leaving 3 bases unmatched. DNA for the CDR3: TGTGCCAGCAGCGCGACAGGGGGCCTCTATGGCTACACCTTC. Residues: CASSATGGLYGYTF.

The rearrangement links TRBV6-5 to TRBJ1-6; TRBD1 matches 8 bases. V lost 2 bases to trimming and J lost 10 bases; unmatched junction nucleotides: 4. The CDR3 is 14 residues long. Germline CDR1 MNHEY, CDR2 SVGAGI. The CDR3: CASSYGQGWSPLHF. As DNA, the CDR3 is TGTGCCAGCAGTTACGGACAGGGTTGGTCACCCCTCCACTTT.

As DNA, the CDR3 is TGTGCCACCGAGCCGGGACAGGGTTACGAGCAGTACTTC. It is translated as CATEPGQGYEQYF. This chain uses TRBV24-1 with TRBJ2-7; 9 bases match TRBD1. The CDR3 is made up of 13 amino acids. CDR1 is KGHDR, CDR2 SFDVKD, per germline. J gave up 4 bases and V 9 bases, and 6 bases lay outside the gene matches.

This clone has only one observation. This rearrangement joins TRBV25-1 to TRBJ2-2; TRBD2 matches at 7 bases. Germline CDR1 MGHDK, CDR2 SYGVNS. The CDR3 has 17 amino acids. Germline trimming cut 1 base from V and 4 bases from J; bases unmatched to any gene: 9. CDR3 nucleotide sequence: TGTGCCAGCAGTGAATTTGGGGGAGGGCCGGGCACCGGGGAGCTGTTTTTT. It specifies CASSEFGGGPGTGELFF.

CDR3 nucleotides: TGTGCCAGCAGCTCACAGCGGGAGGGCCTTTCTGCTATTCAGTACTTC. Its protein product is CASSSQREGLSAIQYF. This chain joins TRBV7-8 and TRBJ2-4; 10 positions match TRBD2. CDR3 length: 16 amino acids. Germline CDR1 reads SGHVS; CDR2 reads FQNEAQ. With V trimmed by 4 bases and J by 10 bases, 13 bases remained unmatched.

The gene calls are TRBV7-8 and TRBJ1-2; 7 nucleotides line up with TRBD1. V lost 4 bases and J lost 5; bases outside the gene matches: 7. This CDR3 region has 14 residues. CDR1 SGHVS and CDR2 FQNEAQ come from the germline V gene. CDR3 in DNA: TGTGCCAGCAGCTCCCAGGGACAGTCTTATGGCTACACCTTC. This translates into CASSSQGQSYGYTF.

This clone was found a few times. The chain employs TRBV7-2 and TRBJ1-2, with 8 bases aligning to TRBD1. The ends lost 4 bases at V and 4 bases at J; junction bases unmatched: 5. The CDR3 is made up of 14 amino acids. CDR1 and CDR2 from the germline V gene are SGHTA and FQGNSA. CDR3 sequence: CASSSSDRAYGYTF. As DNA, the CDR3 is TGTGCCAGCAGCTCATCGGACAGGGCCTATGGCTACACCTTC.

V and J are TRBV28 and TRBJ1-4; 7 bases align to TRBD1. In germline, CDR1 is MDHEN, CDR2 SYDVKM. The J segment lost 5 bases and the V segment lost 3 bases, leaving 6 bases of the junction unmatched. CDR3 length: 15 amino acids. CDR3 nucleotide sequence: TGTGCCAGCAGTTTGGCCGGGACAGAGAATGAAAAACTGTTTTTT. It codes for CASSLAGTENEKLFF.

The V gene is TRBV5-4, the J gene TRBJ2-4, with TRBD1 matching over 8 bases. Germline V gene lookup returns CDR1 SGHNT and CDR2 YYREEE (reference sequence). After removal of 0 bases from V and 1 base from J, the junction contained 0 bases not matched to a gene. The CDR3 is 15 amino acids. The CDR3 sequence: CASSLAGGAKNIQYF. In DNA form, the CDR3 reads TGTGCCAGCAGCTTGGCAGGGGGCGCCAAAAACATTCAGTACTTC.

The gene calls are TRBV7-6 and TRBJ2-3; a weak D match, TRBD1 (6 bases). Trimming removed 2 bases at V and 7 bases at J, with 10 bases between. CDR3 length: 13 residues. From germline, CDR1 is SGHVS and CDR2 FNYEAQ. The DNA for the CDR3 is TGTGCCAGCAGCTTAACCGACAGGAATACGCAGTATTTT. Translated: CASSLTDRNTQYF.

The genes are TRBV5-1 and TRBJ2-7; 7 positions match TRBD2. This CDR3 spans 14 amino acids. The J segment lost 13 bases and the V segment lost 5 bases, leaving 18 bases of the junction unmatched. Germline CDR1 and CDR2: SGHRS and YFSETQ. The CDR3 region is CASRAQGYGEGGYF. The CDR3 DNA reads TGCGCCAGCAGAGCCCAGGGATATGGGGAGGGAGGATACTTC.